This T cell receptor beta chain was sequenced during a study of response to subunit inactivated influenza vaccine (dated by TCRdb to 2017 to 2018). Context from the whole study: To follow how T cells responded to a trivalent subunit inactivated influenza vaccine, the researchers relied on deep quantitative profiling of the T cell receptor repertoire.

V is reduced by 5 bases and J by 3 bases, leaving a spacing of 10 bases between them. The CDR3 spans 14 residues, from the cysteine through the phenylalanine. Of all the DNA, just the CDR3 is kept, 42 bases in frame from base 1. The paper's findings and limits, for the study overall: The authors proposed that each seasonal influenza vaccination may bring in only a limited number of new T cells.

The library was prepared using RT-PCR. Sequencing took place on an Illumina HiSeq 2500. The public reads were reanalyzed by TCRdb: fastp trimming at Q25, MiXCR alignment, in-frame beta chains only. Entries are consolidated by CDR3 protein sequence, retaining the most common genes and DNA. For this sample there are about 780,000 distinct CDR3 sequences; approximately 18% appear just once. The ten largest clones add up to under 13% of the sample. There are a few counts of this clonotype. Its recognized antigen is unknown. Base-call qualities are not available, and no considerably larger clone is one nucleotide away.

Recombination joined TRBV12-3 or TRBV12-4 with TRBJ1-4; a tentative D call is TRBD1 (5 bases match). The sample here was PBMCs from blood, taken more than 4 days after vaccination. This TCR derives from a middle-aged man who received an inactivated influenza vaccine. Donor details come from another sample of the same person, matched by shared clones. The CDR3: CASSVEGPNEKLFF. The DNA is as follows: TGTGCCAGCAGTGTCGAGGGGCCTAATGAAAAACTGTTTTTT.